The 8 T cell receptor beta chains below were found in one sample sequenced in a study of T-cell reconstitution after alpha-beta-depleted transplantation in children. Unique molecular identifiers were used in preparing the TCRbeta library. TCRdb used MiXCR to reprocess the PCR reads, holding one entry per CDR3 protein. The sample contains more than 200,000 distinct CDR3 sequences, more than 20% of which appear only once. The sequenced sample was PBMCs, mostly from graft donor cells, obtained 360 days after TCRalphabeta/CD19-depleted stem cell transplant. The receptors come from a female patient under 10 years old who had a stem cell transplant for congenital amegakaryocytic thrombocytopenia, so the T cells may come from the graft donor.

This clonotype turned up a few times. The chain carries TRBV12-3 or TRBV12-4 and TRBJ2-1; no firm D call. This CDR3 region has 14 residues. Trimming removed 7 bases at V and 7 bases at J, with 17 bases between. In DNA form, the CDR3 reads TGTGCCAGCACTCCCTTGAGTATGGTAAATGAGCAGTTCTTC. It specifies CASTPLSMVNEQFF.

This clonotype was seen repeatedly, ten times or more. V and J are TRBV11-2 and TRBJ2-5; the D is unclear. The CDR3 has 14 amino acids. The V end lost 3 bases, the J end lost 2 bases, and 10 bases lay between the germline ends. Looked up from germline, CDR1 is SGHAT and CDR2 is FQNNGV. CDR3 in DNA: TGTGCCAGCAGCTTCGTCGGCTCGCAAGAGACCCAGTACTTC. It codes for CASSFVGSQETQYF.

V is TRBV6-1 and J is TRBJ2-1, with 8 bases matching TRBD1. V shed 6 bases and J 6 bases; nucleotides not matched to a gene: 7. CDR1 MNHNS and CDR2 SASEGT come from the germline V gene. The length of the CDR3 is 14 residues. The CDR3 sequence: CASRIDRGGNEQFF. The CDR3 coding sequence is TGTGCCAGCAGAATCGACAGGGGTGGCAATGAGCAGTTCTTC.

The J gene is TRBJ2-1, the V gene TRBV3-1; the match to TRBD2 covers 8 bases. There are 15 residues in the CDR3. V was pared by 0 bases and J by 8 bases, with 6 bases of the junction left unmatched. In germline, CDR1 is LGHDT, CDR2 YNNKEL (reference sequence). The CDR3 DNA is TGTGCCAGCAGCCAAGATTCCAGCGGGGGCCATGAGCAGTTCTTC. Protein: CASSQDSSGGHEQFF.

The chain links TRBV6-2 or TRBV6-3 to TRBJ1-1; 7 bases are shared with TRBD1. The length of the CDR3 is 17 residues. Germline V gene lookup returns CDR1 MNHEY and CDR2 SVGEGT. The ends lost 2 bases at V and 0 bases at J; junction bases unmatched: 9. CDR3 sequence (DNA): TGTGCCAGCAGTTACCGCCGGGACAGTGACTTGAACACTGAAGCTTTCTTT. It specifies CASSYRRDSDLNTEAFF.

This clonotype occurred a few times. The chain combines TRBV2 with TRBJ1-1; D unresolved. Trimming shortened V by 2 bases and J by 1 base, and 11 bases separated the two germline ends. This CDR3 region has 15 residues. Germline V CDR1 and CDR2: SNHLY, FYNNEI. CDR3 sequence (DNA): TGTGCCAGCAGTGAAATTAGGGCCCCGAACACTGAAGCTTTCTTT. Translated: CASSEIRAPNTEAFF.

V usage is TRBV5-4 and J usage is TRBJ1-1; 8 bases map to TRBD1. The germline V gene has CDR1 SGHNT and CDR2 YYREEE (reference sequence). J lost 3 bases, V lost 3 bases, and 7 bases had no gene match. This CDR3 contains 15 residues. CDR3 sequence: CASSSIETGDTEAFF. In nucleotides, the CDR3 is TGTGCCAGCAGCTCGATTGAGACAGGGGACACTGAAGCTTTCTTT.

This chain connects TRBV5-1 to TRBJ2-5; the D gene is possibly TRBD2 (5 bases). The germline CDR1 and CDR2 sequences are SGHRS and YFSETQ. This CDR3 comprises 11 residues. V lost 5 bases, J lost 3 bases, and 5 bases lay in between. The CDR3, as DNA: TGCGCCAGCAGGAGGGAAGAGACCCAGTACTTC. Translating it yields CASRREETQYF.